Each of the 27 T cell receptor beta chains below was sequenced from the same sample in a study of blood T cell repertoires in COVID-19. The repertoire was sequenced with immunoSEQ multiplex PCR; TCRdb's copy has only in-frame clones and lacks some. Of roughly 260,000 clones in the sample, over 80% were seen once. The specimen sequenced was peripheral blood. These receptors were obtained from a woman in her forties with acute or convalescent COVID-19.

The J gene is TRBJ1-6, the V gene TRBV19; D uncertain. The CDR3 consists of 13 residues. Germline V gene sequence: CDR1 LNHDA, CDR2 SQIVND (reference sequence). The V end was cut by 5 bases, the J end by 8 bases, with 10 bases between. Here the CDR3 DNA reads TGTGCCAGTAGTCTAAACGGGGATTCACCCCTCCACTTT. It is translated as CASSLNGDSPLHF. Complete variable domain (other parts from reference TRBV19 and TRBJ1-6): DGGITQSPKYLFRKEGQNVTLSCEQNLNHDAMYWYRQDPGQGLRLIYYSQIVNDFQKGDIAEGYSVSREKKESFPLTVTSAQKNPTAFYLCASSLNGDSPLHFGNGTRLTVT.

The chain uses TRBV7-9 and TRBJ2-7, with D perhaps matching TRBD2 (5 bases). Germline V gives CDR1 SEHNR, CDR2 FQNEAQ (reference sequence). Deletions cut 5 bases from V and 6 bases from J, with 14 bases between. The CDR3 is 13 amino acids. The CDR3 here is CASSRGLVGEQYV. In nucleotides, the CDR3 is TGTGCCAGCAGCCGGGGTCTAGTGGGCGAGCAGTACGTC.

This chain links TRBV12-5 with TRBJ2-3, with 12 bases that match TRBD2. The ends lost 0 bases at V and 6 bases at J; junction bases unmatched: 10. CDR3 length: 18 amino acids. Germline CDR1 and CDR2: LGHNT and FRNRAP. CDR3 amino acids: CASGLVASSGGVVDTQYF. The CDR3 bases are TGTGCTAGTGGTTTGGTCGCTTCTAGCGGGGGGGTTGTGGATACGCAGTATTTT.

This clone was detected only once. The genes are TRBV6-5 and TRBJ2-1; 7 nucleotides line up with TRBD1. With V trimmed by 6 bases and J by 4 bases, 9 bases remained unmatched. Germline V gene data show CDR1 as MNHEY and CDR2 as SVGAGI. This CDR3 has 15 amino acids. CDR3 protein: CASSRTGRTYNEQFF. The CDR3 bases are TGTGCCAGCAGCAGGACAGGTAGGACGTACAATGAGCAGTTCTTC.

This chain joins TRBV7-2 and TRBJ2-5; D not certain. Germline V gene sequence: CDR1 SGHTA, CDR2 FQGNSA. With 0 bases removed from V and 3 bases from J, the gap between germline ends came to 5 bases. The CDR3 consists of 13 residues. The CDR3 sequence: CASSLAPEETQYF. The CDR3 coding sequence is TGTGCCAGCAGCTTAGCGCCAGAAGAGACCCAGTACTTC.

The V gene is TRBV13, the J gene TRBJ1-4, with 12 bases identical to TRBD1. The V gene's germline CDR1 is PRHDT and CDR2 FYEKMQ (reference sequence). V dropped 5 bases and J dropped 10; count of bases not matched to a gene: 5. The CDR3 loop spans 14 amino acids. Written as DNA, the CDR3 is TGTGCCAGCAGCGACGGGACAGGGGGCCGAAAACTGTTTTTT. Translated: CASSDGTGGRKLFF.

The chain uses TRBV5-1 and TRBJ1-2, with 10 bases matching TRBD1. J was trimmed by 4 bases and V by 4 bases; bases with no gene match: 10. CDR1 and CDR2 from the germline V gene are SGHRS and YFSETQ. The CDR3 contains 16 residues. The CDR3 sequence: CASSHGQGESVYGYTF. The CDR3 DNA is TGCGCCAGCAGCCACGGACAGGGGGAGTCGGTCTATGGCTACACCTTC.

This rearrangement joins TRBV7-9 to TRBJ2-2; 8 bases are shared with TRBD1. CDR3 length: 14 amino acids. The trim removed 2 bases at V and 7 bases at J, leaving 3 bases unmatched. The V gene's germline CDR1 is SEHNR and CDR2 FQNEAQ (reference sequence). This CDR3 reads CASSLQGASGELFF. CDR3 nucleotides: TGTGCCAGCAGCTTACAGGGGGCGAGCGGGGAGCTGTTTTTT.

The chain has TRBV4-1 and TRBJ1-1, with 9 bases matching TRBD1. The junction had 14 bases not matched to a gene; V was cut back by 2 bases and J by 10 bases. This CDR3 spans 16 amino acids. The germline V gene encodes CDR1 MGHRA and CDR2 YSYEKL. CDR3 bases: TGCGCCAGCAGCCAACTCCCCCTCCGGACAGGGGTAAGAGCTTTCTTT. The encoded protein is CASSQLPLRTGVRAFF.

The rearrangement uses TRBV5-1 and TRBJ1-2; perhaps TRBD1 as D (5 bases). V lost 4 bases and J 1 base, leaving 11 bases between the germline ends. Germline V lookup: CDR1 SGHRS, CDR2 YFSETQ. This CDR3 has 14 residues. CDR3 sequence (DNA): TGCGCCAGCAGCATTGTAGGGGTTAACTATGGCTACACCTTC. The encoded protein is CASSIVGVNYGYTF. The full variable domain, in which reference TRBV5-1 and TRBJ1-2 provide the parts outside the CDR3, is KAGVTQTPRYLIKTRGQQVTLSCSPISGHRSVSWYQQTPGQGLQFLFEYFSETQRNKGNFPGRFSGRQFSNSRSEMNVSTLELGDSALYLCASSIVGVNYGYTFGSGTRLTVV.

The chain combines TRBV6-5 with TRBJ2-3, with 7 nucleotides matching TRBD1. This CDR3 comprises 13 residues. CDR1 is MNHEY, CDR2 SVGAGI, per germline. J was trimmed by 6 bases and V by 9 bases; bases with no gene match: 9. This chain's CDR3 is CASYRGEVDTQYF. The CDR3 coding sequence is TGTGCCAGTTACAGGGGCGAGGTTGATACGCAGTATTTT.

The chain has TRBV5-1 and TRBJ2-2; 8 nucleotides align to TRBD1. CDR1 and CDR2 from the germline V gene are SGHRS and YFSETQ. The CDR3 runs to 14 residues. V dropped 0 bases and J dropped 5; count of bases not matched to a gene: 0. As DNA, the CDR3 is TGCGCCAGCAGCTTGGGGACAGGGACCGGGGAGCTGTTTTTT. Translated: CASSLGTGTGELFF.

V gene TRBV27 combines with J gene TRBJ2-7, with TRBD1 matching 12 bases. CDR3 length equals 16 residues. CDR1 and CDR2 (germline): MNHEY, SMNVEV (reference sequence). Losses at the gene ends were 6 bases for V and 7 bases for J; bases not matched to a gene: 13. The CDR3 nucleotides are TGTGCCAGCAGCCACATCCCGGGACAGGGGGCGAAAGAGCAGTACGTC. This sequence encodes CASSHIPGQGAKEQYV.

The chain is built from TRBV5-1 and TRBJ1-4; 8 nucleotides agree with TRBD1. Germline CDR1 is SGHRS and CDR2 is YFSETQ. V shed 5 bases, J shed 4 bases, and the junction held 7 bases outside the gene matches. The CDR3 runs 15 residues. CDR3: CASRLGTGVNEKLFF. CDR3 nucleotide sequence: TGCGCCAGCAGGCTCGGGACAGGCGTTAATGAAAAACTGTTTTTT.

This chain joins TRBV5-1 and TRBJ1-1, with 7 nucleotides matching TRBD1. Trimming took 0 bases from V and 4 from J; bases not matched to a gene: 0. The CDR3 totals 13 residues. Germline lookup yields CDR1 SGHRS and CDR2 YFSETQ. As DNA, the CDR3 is TGCGCCAGCAGCTTGGAGGGGGCCACTGAAGCTTTCTTT. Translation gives CASSLEGATEAFF.

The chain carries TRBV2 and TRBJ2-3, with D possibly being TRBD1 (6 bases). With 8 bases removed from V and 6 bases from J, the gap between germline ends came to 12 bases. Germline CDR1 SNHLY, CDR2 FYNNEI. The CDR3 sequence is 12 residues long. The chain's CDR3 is CASRRGSDTQYF. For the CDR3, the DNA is TGTGCCAGCCGCAGGGGATCGGATACGCAGTATTTT.

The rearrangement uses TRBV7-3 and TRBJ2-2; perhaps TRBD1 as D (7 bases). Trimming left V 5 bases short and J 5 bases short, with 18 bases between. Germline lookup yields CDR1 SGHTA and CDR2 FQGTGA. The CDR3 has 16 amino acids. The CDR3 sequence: CASSPQARGETGELFF. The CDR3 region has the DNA TGTGCCAGCAGCCCTCAGGCCAGGGGGGAAACCGGGGAGCTGTTTTTT. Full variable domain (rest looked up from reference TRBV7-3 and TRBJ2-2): GAGVSQTPSNKVTEKGKYVELRCDPISGHTALYWYRQSLGQGPEFLIYFQGTGAADDSGLPNDRFFAVRPEGSVSTLKIQRTERGDSAVYLCASSPQARGETGELFFGEGSRLTVL.

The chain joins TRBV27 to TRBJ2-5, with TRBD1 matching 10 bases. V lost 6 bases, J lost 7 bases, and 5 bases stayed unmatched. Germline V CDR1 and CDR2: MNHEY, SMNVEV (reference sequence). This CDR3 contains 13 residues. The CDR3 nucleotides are TGTGCCAGCAGCCGATGGACAGGGGGGACCCAGTACTTC. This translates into CASSRWTGGTQYF.

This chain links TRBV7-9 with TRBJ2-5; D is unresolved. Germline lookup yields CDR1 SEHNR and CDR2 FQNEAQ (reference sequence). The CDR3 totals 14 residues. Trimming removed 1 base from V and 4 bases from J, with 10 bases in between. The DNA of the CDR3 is TGTGCCAGCAGCTTAGGAATCTTGGCAGAGACCCAGTACTTC. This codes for CASSLGILAETQYF.

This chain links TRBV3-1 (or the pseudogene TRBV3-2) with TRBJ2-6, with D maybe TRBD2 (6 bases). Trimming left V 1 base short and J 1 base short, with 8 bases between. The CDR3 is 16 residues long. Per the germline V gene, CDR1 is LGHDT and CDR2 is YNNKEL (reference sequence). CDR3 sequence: CASSQAGGSGANVLTF. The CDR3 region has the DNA TGTGCCAGCAGCCAAGCAGGAGGGTCTGGGGCCAACGTCCTGACTTTC.

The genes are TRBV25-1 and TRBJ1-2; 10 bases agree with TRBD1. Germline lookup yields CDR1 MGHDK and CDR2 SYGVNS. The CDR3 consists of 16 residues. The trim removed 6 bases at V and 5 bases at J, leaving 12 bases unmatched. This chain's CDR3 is CASSEGGQGDLYGYTF. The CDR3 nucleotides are TGTGCCAGCAGCGAAGGTGGACAGGGGGATTTATATGGCTACACCTTC.

The CDR3 bases are TGTGCCAGCAGCTATTCCGGGACAGGGGATGGCTACACCTTC. Protein: CASSYSGTGDGYTF. The rearrangement links TRBV7-3 to TRBJ1-2, with 10 bases that match TRBD1. V was clipped by 4 bases and J by 6 bases; unmatched bases: 5. Germline V gives CDR1 SGHTA, CDR2 FQGTGA. The CDR3 is made up of 14 amino acids. The full variable domain, completed using reference TRBV7-3 and TRBJ1-2, is GAGVSQTPSNKVTEKGKYVELRCDPISGHTALYWYRQSLGQGPEFLIYFQGTGAADDSGLPNDRFFAVRPEGSVSTLKIQRTERGDSAVYLCASSYSGTGDGYTFGSGTRLTVV.

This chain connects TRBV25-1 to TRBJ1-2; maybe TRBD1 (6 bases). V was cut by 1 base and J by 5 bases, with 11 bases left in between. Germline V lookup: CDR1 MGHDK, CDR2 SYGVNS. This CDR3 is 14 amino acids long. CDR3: CASSEWKGVYGYTF. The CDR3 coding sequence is TGTGCCAGCAGTGAATGGAAGGGGGTATATGGCTACACCTTC.

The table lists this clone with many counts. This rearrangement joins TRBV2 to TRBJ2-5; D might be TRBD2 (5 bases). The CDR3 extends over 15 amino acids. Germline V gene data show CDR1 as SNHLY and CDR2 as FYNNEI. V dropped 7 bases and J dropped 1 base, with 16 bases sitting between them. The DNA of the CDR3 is TGTGCCAGCACCGTTCAATGGGGAGCCCAAGAGACCCAGTACTTC. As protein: CASTVQWGAQETQYF.

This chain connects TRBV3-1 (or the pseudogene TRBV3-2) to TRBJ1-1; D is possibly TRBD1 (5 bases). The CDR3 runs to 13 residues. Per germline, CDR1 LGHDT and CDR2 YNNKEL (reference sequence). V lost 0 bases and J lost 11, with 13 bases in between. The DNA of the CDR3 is TGTGCCAGCAGCCAAGATGTAGGTGGGGGGGCTTTCTTT. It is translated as CASSQDVGGGAFF.

Written as DNA, the CDR3 is TGTGCCAGCAGCGGGCGGGGGAGCCGGGGTGGCACCGGGGAGCTGTTTTTT. This encodes CASSGRGSRGGTGELFF. The V and J genes are TRBV7-6 and TRBJ2-2; TRBD2 agrees at 7 bases. Germline CDR1 reads SGHVS; CDR2 reads FNYEAQ. J gave up 4 bases and V 5 bases, and 13 bases lay outside the gene matches. The CDR3 consists of 17 residues.

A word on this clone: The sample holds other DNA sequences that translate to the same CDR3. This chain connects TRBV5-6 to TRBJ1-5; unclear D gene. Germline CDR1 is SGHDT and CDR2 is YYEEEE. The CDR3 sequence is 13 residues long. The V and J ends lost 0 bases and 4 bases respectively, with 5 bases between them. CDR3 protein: CASSLAGNQPQHF. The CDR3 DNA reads TGTGCCAGCAGCTTGGCCGGGAATCAGCCCCAGCATTTT.